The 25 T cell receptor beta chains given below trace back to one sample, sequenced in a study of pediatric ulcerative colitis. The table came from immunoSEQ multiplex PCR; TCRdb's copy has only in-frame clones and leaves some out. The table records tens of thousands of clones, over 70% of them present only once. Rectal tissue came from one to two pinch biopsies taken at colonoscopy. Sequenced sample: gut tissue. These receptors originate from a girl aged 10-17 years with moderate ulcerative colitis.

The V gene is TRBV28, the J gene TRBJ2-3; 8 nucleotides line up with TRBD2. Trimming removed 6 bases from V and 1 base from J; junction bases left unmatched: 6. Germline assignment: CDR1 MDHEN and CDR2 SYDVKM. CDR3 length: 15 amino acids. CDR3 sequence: CASRSTSGRTDTQYF. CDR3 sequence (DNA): TGTGCCAGCAGGTCAACTAGCGGACGCACAGATACGCAGTATTTT. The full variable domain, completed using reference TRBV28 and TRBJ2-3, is DVKVTQSSRYLVKRTGEKVFLECVQDMDHENMFWYRQDPGLGLRLIYFSYDVKMKEKGDIPEGYSVSREKKERFSLILESASTNQTSMYLCASRSTSGRTDTQYFGPGTRLTVL.

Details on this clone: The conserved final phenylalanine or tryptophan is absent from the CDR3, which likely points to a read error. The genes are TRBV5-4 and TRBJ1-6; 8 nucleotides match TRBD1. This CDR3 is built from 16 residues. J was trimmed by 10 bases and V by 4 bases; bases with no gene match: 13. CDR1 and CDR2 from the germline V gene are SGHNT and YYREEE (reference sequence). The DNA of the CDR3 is TGTGCCAGCAGCCAAGAGGCCAGGGGGCGCAGGTCACCCCTCCACCTT. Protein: CASSQEARGRRSPLHL.

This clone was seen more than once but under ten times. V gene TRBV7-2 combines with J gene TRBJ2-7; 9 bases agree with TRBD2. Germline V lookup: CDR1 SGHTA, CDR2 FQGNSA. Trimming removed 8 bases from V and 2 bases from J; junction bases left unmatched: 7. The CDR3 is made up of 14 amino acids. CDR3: CASGRASGTYEQYF. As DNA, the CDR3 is TGTGCCAGCGGCCGGGCTAGCGGGACCTACGAGCAGTACTTC.

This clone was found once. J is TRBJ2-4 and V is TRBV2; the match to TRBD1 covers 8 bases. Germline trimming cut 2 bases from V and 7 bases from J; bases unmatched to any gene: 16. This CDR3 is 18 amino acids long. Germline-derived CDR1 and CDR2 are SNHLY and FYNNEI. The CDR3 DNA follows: TGTGCCAGCAGTGAAACCGACTACGGGACAGGCCCGGGGAACATTCAGTACTTC. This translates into CASSETDYGTGPGNIQYF.

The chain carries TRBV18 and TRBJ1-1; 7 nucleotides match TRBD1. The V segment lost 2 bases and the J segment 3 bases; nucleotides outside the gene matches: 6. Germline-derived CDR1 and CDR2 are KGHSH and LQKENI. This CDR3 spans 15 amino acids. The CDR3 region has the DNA TGTGCCAGCTCACCAAGCAGACAGGGAGACACTGAAGCTTTCTTT. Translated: CASSPSRQGDTEAFF.

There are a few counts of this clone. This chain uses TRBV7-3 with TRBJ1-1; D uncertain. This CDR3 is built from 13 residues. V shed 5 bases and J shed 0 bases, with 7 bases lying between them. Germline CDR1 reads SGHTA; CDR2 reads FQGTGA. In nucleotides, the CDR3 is TGTGCCAGCAGCCAGACACTGAACACTGAAGCTTTCTTT. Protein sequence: CASSQTLNTEAFF.

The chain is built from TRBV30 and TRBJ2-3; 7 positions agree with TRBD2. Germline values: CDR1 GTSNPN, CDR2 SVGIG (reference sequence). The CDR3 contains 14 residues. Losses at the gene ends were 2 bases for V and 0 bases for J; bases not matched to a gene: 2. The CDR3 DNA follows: TGTGCCTGGAGTTCGGGACTAAGCACAGATACGCAGTATTTT. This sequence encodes CAWSSGLSTDTQYF.

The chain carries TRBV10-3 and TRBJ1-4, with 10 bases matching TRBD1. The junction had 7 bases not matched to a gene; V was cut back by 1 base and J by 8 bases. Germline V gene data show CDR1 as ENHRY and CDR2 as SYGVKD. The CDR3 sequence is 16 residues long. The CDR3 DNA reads TGTGCCATCAGTGAGTTCGCCGGGACAGGGGACGAAAAACTGTTTTTT. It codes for CAISEFAGTGDEKLFF.

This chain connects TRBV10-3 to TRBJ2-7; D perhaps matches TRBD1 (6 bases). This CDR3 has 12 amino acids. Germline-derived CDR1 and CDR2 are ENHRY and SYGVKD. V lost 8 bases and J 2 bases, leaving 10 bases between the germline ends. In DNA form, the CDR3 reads TGTGCCATCGGTAAGGGGGCCTACGAGCAGTACTTC. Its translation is CAIGKGAYEQYF.

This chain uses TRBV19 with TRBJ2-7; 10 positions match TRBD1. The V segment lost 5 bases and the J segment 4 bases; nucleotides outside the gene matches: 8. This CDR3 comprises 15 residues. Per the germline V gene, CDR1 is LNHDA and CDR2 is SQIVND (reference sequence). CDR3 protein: CASSPGQGNLYEQYF. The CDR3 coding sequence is TGTGCCAGTAGTCCGGGACAGGGGAACCTTTACGAGCAGTACTTC. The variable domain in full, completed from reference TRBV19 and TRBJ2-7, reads DGGITQSPKYLFRKEGQNVTLSCEQNLNHDAMYWYRQDPGQGLRLIYYSQIVNDFQKGDIAEGYSVSREKKESFPLTVTSAQKNPTAFYLCASSPGQGNLYEQYFGPGTRLTVT.

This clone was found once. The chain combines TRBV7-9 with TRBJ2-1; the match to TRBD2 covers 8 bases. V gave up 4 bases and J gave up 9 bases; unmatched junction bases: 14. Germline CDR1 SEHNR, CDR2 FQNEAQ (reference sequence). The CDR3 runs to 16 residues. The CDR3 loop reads CASSSWAHSGGREQFF. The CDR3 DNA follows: TGTGCCAGCAGCTCCTGGGCCCATTCGGGAGGGCGTGAGCAGTTCTTC.

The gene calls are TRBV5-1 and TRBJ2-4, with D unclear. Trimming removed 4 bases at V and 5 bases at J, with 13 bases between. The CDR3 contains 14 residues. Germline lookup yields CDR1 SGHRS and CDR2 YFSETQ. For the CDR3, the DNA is TGCGCCAGCAGCCCCGGGCCGCCGGAAAACATTCAGTACTTC. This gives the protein CASSPGPPENIQYF. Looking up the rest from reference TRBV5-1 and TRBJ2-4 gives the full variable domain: KAGVTQTPRYLIKTRGQQVTLSCSPISGHRSVSWYQQTPGQGLQFLFEYFSETQRNKGNFPGRFSGRQFSNSRSEMNVSTLELGDSALYLCASSPGPPENIQYFGAGTRLSVL.

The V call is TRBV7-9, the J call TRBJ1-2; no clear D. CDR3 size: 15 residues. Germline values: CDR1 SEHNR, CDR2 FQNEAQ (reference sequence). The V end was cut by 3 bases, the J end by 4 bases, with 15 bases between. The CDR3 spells CASSLSSTGSYGYTF. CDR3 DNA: TGTGCCAGCAGCTTGTCTAGCACGGGCTCCTATGGCTACACCTTC.

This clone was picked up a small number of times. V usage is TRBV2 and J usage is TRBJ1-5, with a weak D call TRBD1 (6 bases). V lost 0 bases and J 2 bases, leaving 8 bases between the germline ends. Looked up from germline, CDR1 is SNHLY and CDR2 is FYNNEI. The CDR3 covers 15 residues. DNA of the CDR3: TGTGCCAGCAGTGAAGCATCAGGGGGCAATCAGCCCCAGCATTTT. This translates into CASSEASGGNQPQHF.

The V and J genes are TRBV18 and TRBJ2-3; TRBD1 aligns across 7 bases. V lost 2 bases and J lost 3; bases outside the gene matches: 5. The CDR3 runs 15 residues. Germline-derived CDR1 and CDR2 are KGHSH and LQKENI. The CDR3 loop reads CASSPNRGLTDTQYF. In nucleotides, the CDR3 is TGTGCCAGCTCACCAAACAGGGGTCTGACAGATACGCAGTATTTT.

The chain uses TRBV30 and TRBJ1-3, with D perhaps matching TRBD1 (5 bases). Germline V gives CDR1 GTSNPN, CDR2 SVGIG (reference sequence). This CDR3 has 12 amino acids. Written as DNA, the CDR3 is TGTGCTATGGCGGGGGTTGGAAACACCATATATTTT. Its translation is CAMAGVGNTIYF.

In DNA form, the CDR3 reads TGCGCCAGCAGCCAAGCTGACTACCCTCTAAGTGACGAGCAGTACTTC. Translation: CASSQADYPLSDEQYF. This sequence joins TRBV4-1 and TRBJ2-7; D possibly corresponds to TRBD2 (5 bases). There are 16 residues in the CDR3. The V gene's germline CDR1 is MGHRA and CDR2 YSYEKL. Deletions cut 1 base from V and 5 bases from J, with 18 bases between.

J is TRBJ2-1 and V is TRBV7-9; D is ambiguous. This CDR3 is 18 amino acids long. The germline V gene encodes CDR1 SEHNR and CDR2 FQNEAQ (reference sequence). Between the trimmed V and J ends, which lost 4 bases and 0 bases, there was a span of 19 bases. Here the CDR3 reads CASSSLVGWASSYNEQFF. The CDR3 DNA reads TGTGCCAGCAGCTCGCTAGTGGGTTGGGCGAGCTCCTACAATGAGCAGTTCTTC.

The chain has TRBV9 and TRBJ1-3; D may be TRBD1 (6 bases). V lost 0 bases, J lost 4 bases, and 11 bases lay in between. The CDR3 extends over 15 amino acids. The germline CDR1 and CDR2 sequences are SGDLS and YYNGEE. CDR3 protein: CASSVAPRGGNTIYF. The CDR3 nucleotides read TGTGCCAGCAGCGTAGCCCCAAGGGGGGGAAACACCATATATTTT.

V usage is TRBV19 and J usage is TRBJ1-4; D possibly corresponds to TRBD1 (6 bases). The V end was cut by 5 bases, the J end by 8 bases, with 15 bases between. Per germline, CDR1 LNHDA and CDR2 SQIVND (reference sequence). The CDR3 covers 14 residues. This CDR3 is CASSGVGAGEKLFF. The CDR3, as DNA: TGTGCCAGTAGTGGAGTGGGGGCTGGGGAAAAACTGTTTTTT.

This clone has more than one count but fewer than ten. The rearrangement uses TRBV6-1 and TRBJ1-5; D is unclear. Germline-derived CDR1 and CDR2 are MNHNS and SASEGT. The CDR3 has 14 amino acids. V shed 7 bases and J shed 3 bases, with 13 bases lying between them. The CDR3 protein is CASTPDGSNQPQHF. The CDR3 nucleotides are TGTGCCAGCACTCCGGACGGATCCAATCAGCCCCAGCATTTT.

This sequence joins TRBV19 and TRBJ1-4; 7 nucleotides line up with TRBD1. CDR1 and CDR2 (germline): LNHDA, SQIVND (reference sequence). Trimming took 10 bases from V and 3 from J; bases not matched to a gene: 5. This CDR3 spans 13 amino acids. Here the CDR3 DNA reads TGTGCCACCTCCGGGACAGCTAATGAAAAACTGTTTTTT. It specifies CATSGTANEKLFF.

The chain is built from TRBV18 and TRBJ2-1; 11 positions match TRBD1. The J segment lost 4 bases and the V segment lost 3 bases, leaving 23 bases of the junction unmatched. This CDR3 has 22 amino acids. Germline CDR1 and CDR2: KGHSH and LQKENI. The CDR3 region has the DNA TGTGCCAGCTCACCTAGGACAGGGGGCGCGGGACTAGCCCCGAGAGGTTACAATGAGCAGTTCTTC. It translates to CASSPRTGGAGLAPRGYNEQFF.

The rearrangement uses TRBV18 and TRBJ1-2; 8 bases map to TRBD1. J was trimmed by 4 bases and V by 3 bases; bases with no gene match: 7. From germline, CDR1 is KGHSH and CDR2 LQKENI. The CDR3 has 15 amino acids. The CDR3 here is CASSPDRAYPYGYTF. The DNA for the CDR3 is TGTGCCAGCTCACCGGACAGGGCATACCCCTATGGCTACACCTTC.

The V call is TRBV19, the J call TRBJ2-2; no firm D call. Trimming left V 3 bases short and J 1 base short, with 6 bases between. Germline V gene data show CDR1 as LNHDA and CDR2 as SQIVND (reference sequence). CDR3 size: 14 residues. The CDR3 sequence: CASSMRRNTGELFF. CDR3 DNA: TGTGCCAGTAGTATGAGAAGGAACACCGGGGAGCTGTTTTTT.